The source of this T cell receptor beta chain is a study of long-term antiretroviral therapy in people with HIV. Note on this clone: As yet, its antigen is unknown.

Study-wide results and limits: In HIV, the repertoires covered a tighter span of CDR3 lengths than in controls. Patients on ART gained diversity, which nonetheless stayed below transplant donor controls. Pre-ART-expanded clones dominated the repertoire at all time points.

Every participant gave one or more pre-ART and two or more post-ART PBMC samples. The immunoSEQ assay was v3.0, run at survey level. Sequenced by immunoSEQ multiplex PCR; TCRdb stores in-frame clones only, minus some. The repertoire includes fewer than 30,000 clones, around 79% of them detected once, and under 7% sits in the top ten. The V gene's germline CDR1 is SGHRS and CDR2 YFSETQ. V trimming: 3 bases; J trimming: 4 bases; junction bases outside the gene matches: 6. The CDR3 sequence is 15 residues long. The chain has TRBV5-1 and TRBJ2-5, with 10 bases aligning to TRBD2. The starting material was unsorted PBMCs, obtained 1.1 years before starting antiretroviral therapy. The sequence derives from a woman in her thirties with HIV. CDR3 in DNA: TGCGCCAGCAGCTCCAGCGGGGGGGCGGGAGAGACCCAGTACTTC. Its translation is CASSSSGGAGETQYF.